These T cell receptor beta chains were read from a single sample in a study of blood T cell repertoires in COVID-19. The assay was immunoSEQ multiplex PCR, and TCRdb's table has in-frame clones only and misses some. The sample yields 250,000 to 300,000 clones, roughly 80% seen once. Source material: PBMCs or T cells enriched from blood (not recorded which). These receptor sequences come from a man under 40 with acute COVID-19. Both conserved end residues are part of each CDR3. A D gene is named only where the DNA matches it firmly. The size entry is marked missing in some rows and otherwise reads once, few, many or a size class.

TRBV2,-,TRBJ1-4,-,TGTGCCAGCAGTGAACACAGCGGCTCCAATGAAAAACTGTTTTTT,CASSEHSGSNEKLFF
TRBV6-5,-,TRBJ1-1,-,TGTGCCAGCAGTTACTCTGGGAGGGGCAACACTGAAGCTTTCTTT,CASSYSGRGNTEAFF
TRBV29-1,-,TRBJ2-6,-,TGCAGCGCTGGGACGTCAGGGGCTGGGGCCAACGTCCTGACTTTC,CSAGTSGAGANVLTF
TRBV29-1,-,TRBJ2-1,large,TGCAGCTTCTTGATCAGGGACTTCTACCGTAATGAGCAGTTCTTC,CSFLIRDFYRNEQFF
TRBV3-1/TRBV3-2,TRBD2,TRBJ2-1,-,TGTGCCAGCAGCCCCCCGGGGGATAGCGGGGGGGCCGGGCAGTTCTTC,CASSPPGDSGGAGQFF
TRBV9,-,TRBJ1-5,-,TGTGCCAGCAGCGTAGACAATAGCAATCAGCCCCAGCATTTT,CASSVDNSNQPQHF
TRBV7-9,-,TRBJ2-2,many,TGTGCCAGCAGGGTTGGAGGGCCGGAACCCGGGGAGCTGTTTTTT,CASRVGGPEPGELFF
TRBV27,-,TRBJ1-1,-,TGTGCCAGCAGGGACCCCGCGGGCGTGAACACTGAAGCTTTCTTT,CASRDPAGVNTEAFF
TRBV24-1,TRBD1,TRBJ1-2,-,TGTGCCACCAGTGATCCGGACAGGGGGATATATGGCTACACCTTC,CATSDPDRGIYGYTF
TRBV7-8,TRBD2,TRBJ2-1,few,TGTGCCAGCAGCCCGACTAGCGGGAGGACTTTCTCCTACAATGAGCAGTTCTTC,CASSPTSGRTFSYNEQFF
TRBV12-3/TRBV12-4,-,TRBJ1-2,-,TGTGCCAGCAGTTTACGAGGGTTTTATGGCTACACCTTC,CASSLRGFYGYTF